Given below is one T cell receptor (beta chain) in context. Its antigen is unknown. Base qualities were left out, and no much larger clone turns up one base away. The library was obtained by PCR. The data were produced on an Illumina HiSeq 2500. Unique molecular identifiers were incorporated into TCR beta cDNA libraries to reduce PCR and sequencing biases. Per 1 to 10 million input T cells, roughly 0.5 million cDNA molecules were obtained, such that each molecule approximated one T cell. The patient libraries were prepared and sequenced using the same protocol as the earlier healthy control dataset. Within a given batch, samples were prepared together, multiplexed and sequenced on the same HiSeq lane. Processing in the source paper ran as follows. Raw barcoded reads were processed with MIGEC, and single-read molecular identifier groups were discarded before consensus assembly and CDR3 extraction. VDJtools was used for post-analysis of the clonotype tables, with diversity normalized by down-sampling every dataset to the smallest sample size. In repertoire overlap clustering, CDR3 amino acid sequences, but not nucleotide sequences, were matched to correct batch-related cross-sample contamination. TCRdb handled the public reads itself, with Q25 trimming in fastp and clone calling in MiXCR, and kept productive beta chains. Under each unique CDR3 protein, matching rows form one entry showing the most common genes and DNA. TCRdb, not the authors, supplied the V and J calls. Within this sample are more than 450,000 distinct CDR3 sequences, with around 36% of them counted one time only. The ten largest account for approximately 6% of the sample.

CDR1 is given as DFQATT and CDR2 as SNEGSKA, both from the germline V gene (reference sequence). The CDR3 covers 13 residues, taking in both the cysteine and the phenylalanine. The retained sequence is limited to the CDR3, 39 bases, with the frame set at the first base. The trim is 7 bases for V and 0 bases for J, with a gap of 11 bases between the germline ends. TCR beta repertoires were profiled from peripheral blood of 13 young patients with multiple sclerosis to demonstrate the VDJtools post-analysis software. The multiple sclerosis patients were children and adolescents ranging in age from 6 to 15 years. The sample belongs to a study of post-analysis software for immune sequencing data (dated by TCRdb to 2015 to 2017). For context, the study as a whole: The recorded disease courses included relapsing-remitting, secondary progressive and progressive-relapsing multiple sclerosis, and some patients had no subtype annotation. Patient repertoires were compared against ten to eleven previously published healthy control repertoires from donors aged roughly 6 to 25 years. A subset of samples was prepared in parallel using single-end sample barcoding, then pooled and co-amplified after Illumina adapter ligation. The research as a whole found: Significantly lower normalized Chao1 diversity was found in multiple sclerosis patients than in controls, suggesting substantial peripheral T-cell clonal expansion. Direct clustering with F measure showed strong co-clustering of samples prepared in the same batch, prompting a batch-effect correction. Patients showed significantly higher frequencies than controls for a handful of TRBV segments, among them TRBV5-6, TRBV5-1 and TRBV20-1. The control group was slightly older than the multiple sclerosis patient group.

The source is a girl aged 2 to 17 with multiple sclerosis. The sequenced sample was blood. This chain joins TRBV20-1 to TRBJ2-3; D gene: possibly TRBD1, on 6 matching bases. The nucleotide sequence is given as TGCAGTGTGGGGGCGCTTAGCACAGATACGCAGTATTTT. The resulting protein is CSVGALSTDTQYF.